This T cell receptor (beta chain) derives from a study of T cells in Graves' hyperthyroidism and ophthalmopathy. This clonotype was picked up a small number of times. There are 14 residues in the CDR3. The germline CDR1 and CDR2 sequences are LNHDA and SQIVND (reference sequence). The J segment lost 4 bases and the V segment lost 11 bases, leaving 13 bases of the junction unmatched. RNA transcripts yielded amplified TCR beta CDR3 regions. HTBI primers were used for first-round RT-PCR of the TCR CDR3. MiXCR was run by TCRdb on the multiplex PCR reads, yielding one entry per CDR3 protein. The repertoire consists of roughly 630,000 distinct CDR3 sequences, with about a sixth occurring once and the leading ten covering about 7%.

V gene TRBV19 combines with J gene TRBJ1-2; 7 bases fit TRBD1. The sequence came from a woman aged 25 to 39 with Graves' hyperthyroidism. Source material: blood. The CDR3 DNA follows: TGTGCCTCCCAGCACCGGGACAGCCTCTATGGCTACACCTTC. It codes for CASQHRDSLYGYTF.